This T cell receptor beta chain was identified during a study of blood T cell repertoires in COVID-19. Across the study: PBMCs, B-cell-depleted T cells, or T cells were the source of the cDNA or gDNA that made up the material.

Produced via immunoSEQ multiplex PCR; TCRdb's table is partial and in-frame only. The sample consists of 150,000 to 160,000 clones, approximately 82% of them appearing once. V dropped 2 bases and J dropped 5 bases, with 6 bases sitting between them. CDR3 length equals 12 residues. Sample: peripheral blood. J is TRBJ1-2 and V is TRBV12-3 or TRBV12-4, with D possibly matching TRBD1 (5 bases). This clonotype originated in a woman aged 45-65 years with acute or convalescent COVID-19. CDR3: CASSLPGYGYTF. CDR3 nucleotide sequence: TGTGCCAGCAGTTTACCAGGGTATGGCTACACCTTC.